This record looks at one TCR beta chain sequence and its context. The data were obtained in a study of blood T cell repertoires in COVID-19. Study at large: Sites in the United States, Italy and Spain provided acute and convalescent COVID-19 samples. Nucleic acid was either cDNA or gDNA, and it came from T cells, B-cell-depleted T cells, or PBMCs.

The germline CDR1 and CDR2 sequences are MNHEY and SVGAGI. The CDR3 has 12 amino acids. The V end lost 11 bases, the J end lost 10 bases, and 18 bases lay between the germline ends. In the original analysis: The assay estimated nucleated cells by amplifying reference gene primers. TCRdb's table, derived via immunoSEQ multiplex PCR, lists solely in-frame clones and lacks some. V and J calls plus clone size are reproduced from that table; the DNA served to infer D and trimming. This table has roughly 300,000 clones, about nine tenths appearing once. Sequencing was carried out using peripheral blood. This sequence joins TRBV6-5 and TRBJ2-4; a weak D match, TRBD2 (5 bases). This receptor was identified in a woman aged 25-40 years with COVID-19, enrolled during active disease. The CDR3 DNA sequence: TGTGCCGCTTCTCCGGACTTGGGTATTCAGTACTTC. This gives the protein CAASPDLGIQYF.